The 28 T cell receptor beta chains below come from one sample, sequenced in a study of shared clonotypes between healthy human individuals. Only in-frame clones appear in the TCRdb table, and some are missing; sequencing was by immunoSEQ multiplex PCR. The sample carries roughly 2.4 million clones, under 97% recorded once. The material sequenced was naive CD4+ T cells sorted from blood. Subset meaning: CD45RA+ positively selected. These receptors all come from a man in his late teens or twenties in good health.

The chain links TRBV18 to TRBJ2-2; D is undetermined. Trimming shortened V by 6 bases and J by 2 bases, and 13 bases separated the two germline ends. CDR1 and CDR2 from the germline V gene are KGHSH and LQKENI. This CDR3 is built from 15 residues. CDR3 region: CASSPRLDNTGELFF. Here the CDR3 DNA reads TGTGCCAGCTCCCCGAGATTGGATAACACCGGGGAGCTGTTTTTT.

V gene TRBV5-1 combines with J gene TRBJ2-2; unclear D gene. Germline values: CDR1 SGHRS, CDR2 YFSETQ. The CDR3 is 14 residues long. V was trimmed by 3 bases and J by 3 bases, leaving 9 bases between them. CDR3 DNA sequence: TGCGCCAGCAGCTCGAATGTAGACACCGGGGAGCTGTTTTTT. Translated, it gives CASSSNVDTGELFF.

The chain employs TRBV30 and TRBJ1-2; D is perhaps TRBD1 (5 bases). The CDR3 has 13 residues. V was shortened by 8 bases and J by 8 bases, with 21 bases between the two germline ends. Germline CDR1 and CDR2: GTSNPN and SVGIG (reference sequence). The DNA for the CDR3 is TGTGCCGGTCCTCGGTGGGACGGGCTAGGCTACACCTTC. The encoded protein is CAGPRWDGLGYTF.

The chain is built from TRBV25-1 and TRBJ2-1; 10 nucleotides match TRBD1. Germline loops: CDR1 MGHDK, CDR2 SYGVNS. There are 15 residues in the CDR3. Losses at the gene ends were 4 bases for V and 8 bases for J; bases not matched to a gene: 8. CDR3 loop: CASSADRGRLDEQFF. The CDR3 nucleotides read TGTGCCAGCAGTGCAGACAGGGGGCGTCTCGATGAGCAGTTCTTC.

This clone was seen only once. The rearrangement joins TRBV5-4 to TRBJ2-5; D gene unclear. V gave up 1 base and J gave up 4 bases, with 14 bases separating them. The germline V gene has CDR1 SGHNT and CDR2 YYREEE (reference sequence). This CDR3 comprises 15 residues. The CDR3 sequence: CASSLNFKGVETQYF. Here the CDR3 DNA reads TGTGCCAGCAGCTTGAACTTTAAGGGTGTAGAGACCCAGTACTTC.

The genes are TRBV11-2 and TRBJ1-3, with D possibly matching TRBD1 (6 bases). Trimming removed 5 bases from V and 4 bases from J, with 18 bases in between. Germline loops: CDR1 SGHAT, CDR2 FQNNGV. There are 16 residues in the CDR3. The CDR3 region has the DNA TGTGCCAGCAGCCTGCCCCCGGGACAAGCAGGAAACACCATATATTTT. It specifies CASSLPPGQAGNTIYF.

This chain links TRBV2 with TRBJ1-2; 9 bases match TRBD1. CDR3 length: 15 amino acids. The ends lost 5 bases at V and 8 bases at J; junction bases unmatched: 12. Looked up from germline, CDR1 is SNHLY and CDR2 is FYNNEI. The CDR3 sequence is CASSSPWGTGTGYTF. CDR3 nucleotides: TGTGCCAGCAGTTCCCCATGGGGGACAGGGACGGGCTACACCTTC.

The gene calls are TRBV25-1 and TRBJ2-3; TRBD2 matches at 9 bases. Germline V gene data show CDR1 as MGHDK and CDR2 as SYGVNS. V dropped 2 bases and J dropped 3; count of bases not matched to a gene: 9. The CDR3 is 17 residues long. The CDR3 nucleotides read TGTGCCAGCAGTGAAGAGGGTAGCGGGAGAAAGACAGATACGCAGTATTTT. Its translation is CASSEEGSGRKTDTQYF.

This clone was detected only once. The rearrangement joins TRBV28 to TRBJ2-5, with D unclear. The CDR3 sequence is 12 residues long. Germline-derived CDR1 and CDR2 are MDHEN and SYDVKM. Trimming pared 9 bases from V and 5 bases from J, leaving 13 bases between. This CDR3 is CASRSDGETQYF. CDR3 in DNA: TGTGCCAGTAGGTCGGATGGGGAGACCCAGTACTTC.

This chain uses TRBV27 with TRBJ2-5; 8 positions match TRBD2. CDR1 and CDR2 (germline): MNHEY, SMNVEV (reference sequence). The trim removed 5 bases at V and 5 bases at J, leaving 16 bases unmatched. This CDR3 has 17 residues. The CDR3 DNA sequence: TGTGCCAGCAGTCTCCGGCTCGGGGGGGCGACGGGGGAGACCCAGTACTTC. Its protein product is CASSLRLGGATGETQYF.

The rearrangement links TRBV6-6 to TRBJ2-7; D might be TRBD1 (6 bases). The CDR3 sequence is 13 residues long. V lost 5 bases, J lost 7 bases, and 15 bases lay in between. Germline CDR1 MNHNY, CDR2 SVGAGI (reference sequence). Written as DNA, the CDR3 is TGTGCCAGCAGTGCCGACTATCAGGGGGAGCAGTACTTC. Translation gives CASSADYQGEQYF.

The chain employs TRBV10-3 and TRBJ1-5; D call uncertain. Trimming left V 0 bases short and J 4 bases short, with 16 bases between. CDR1 and CDR2 from the germline V gene are ENHRY and SYGVKD. CDR3 length equals 17 residues. DNA of the CDR3: TGTGCCATCAGTGAGTCACCGACTAGATCCACAAATCAGCCCCAGCATTTT. Its protein product is CAISESPTRSTNQPQHF.

The CDR3 DNA is TGCGCCAGCAGCACAGCCGGGACAGGCAACTACGAGCAGTACTTC. Residues: CASSTAGTGNYEQYF. The rearrangement links TRBV5-1 to TRBJ2-7; 8 nucleotides line up with TRBD1. V gave up 4 bases and J gave up 3 bases; unmatched junction bases: 9. There are 15 residues in the CDR3. Germline V gene data show CDR1 as SGHRS and CDR2 as YFSETQ. The full variable domain, rest sourced from reference TRBV5-1 and TRBJ2-7, is KAGVTQTPRYLIKTRGQQVTLSCSPISGHRSVSWYQQTPGQGLQFLFEYFSETQRNKGNFPGRFSGRQFSNSRSEMNVSTLELGDSALYLCASSTAGTGNYEQYFGPGTRLTVT.

The chain joins TRBV30 to TRBJ1-4; D possibly corresponds to TRBD1 (5 bases). Germline CDR1 and CDR2: GTSNPN and SVGIG (reference sequence). CDR3 length: 16 residues. With 3 bases removed from V and 2 bases from J, the gap between germline ends came to 16 bases. CDR3 loop: CAWSLLWGSTNEKLFF. CDR3 DNA sequence: TGTGCCTGGAGCCTCTTATGGGGGTCGACTAATGAAAAACTGTTTTTT.

Details on this clone: Sequence at one end of the junction differs from germline and may be a read error. The rearrangement joins TRBV7-7 to TRBJ1-3; 7 bases line up with TRBD1. Germline V gene lookup returns CDR1 SSHAT and CDR2 FNYEAQ (reference sequence). This CDR3 comprises 18 residues. DNA of the CDR3: TGTGCTAGCAGCCAGACTACTATGACAGGGCTCTCTGGAAACACCATATATTTT. This translates into CASSQTTMTGLSGNTIYF.

V is TRBV5-6 and J is TRBJ1-1; 8 bases match TRBD1. Looked up from germline, CDR1 is SGHDT and CDR2 is YYEEEE. The CDR3 consists of 14 residues. The V segment lost 5 bases and the J segment 5 bases; nucleotides outside the gene matches: 8. Written as DNA, the CDR3 is TGTGCCAGCAGTTCGAGGGACAGGAAAACTGAAGCTTTCTTT. Translation: CASSSRDRKTEAFF. The full variable domain, in which reference TRBV5-6 and TRBJ1-1 provide the parts outside the CDR3, is DAGVTQSPTHLIKTRGQQVTLRCSPKSGHDTVSWYQQALGQGPQFIFQYYEEEERQRGNFPDRFSGHQFPNYSSELNVNALLLGDSALYLCASSSRDRKTEAFFGQGTRLTVV.

The chain is built from TRBV29-1 and TRBJ2-5, with 10 bases fitting TRBD2. This CDR3 is 11 amino acids long. Per germline, CDR1 SQVTM and CDR2 ANQGSEA. CDR3 bases: TGCCTAGCGGGGGACGGAAATGCCCAGTACTTC. Translating gives CLAGDGNAQYF. The full variable domain, its missing parts supplied by reference TRBV29-1 and TRBJ2-5, is SAVISQKPSRDICQRGTSLTIQCQVDSQVTMMFWYRQQPGQSLTLIATANQGSEATYESGFVIDKFPISRPNLTFSTLTVSNMSPEDSSIYLCLAGDGNAQYFGPGTRLLVL.

The V gene is TRBV28, the J gene TRBJ2-7, with 10 bases that match TRBD2. CDR1 is MDHEN, CDR2 SYDVKM, per germline. CDR3 length: 19 residues. The junction had 18 bases not matched to a gene; V was cut back by 4 bases and J by 3 bases. CDR3 sequence: CASSSGLYSWASGGYEQYF. CDR3 in DNA: TGTGCCAGCAGTTCGGGACTCTATTCTTGGGCTAGCGGGGGCTACGAGCAGTACTTC.

V and J are TRBV11-2 and TRBJ2-7, with D perhaps given as TRBD1 or TRBD2 (6 bases each). This CDR3 comprises 15 residues. Germline V gene lookup returns CDR1 SGHAT and CDR2 FQNNGV. V was cut by 1 base and J by 5 bases, with 15 bases left in between. CDR3 nucleotides: TGTGCCAGCAGCTTAGGGAGGGCAGGGGTGGACGAGCAGTACTTC. Translated, it gives CASSLGRAGVDEQYF.

CDR3 sequence reads: CASSPGVYAYEQYF. In nucleotides, the CDR3 is TGCGCCAGCAGCCCGGGTGTTTACGCCTACGAGCAGTACTTC. The rearrangement joins TRBV4-1 to TRBJ2-7; D is unclear. Germline CDR1 MGHRA, CDR2 YSYEKL. Trimming pared 4 bases from V and 2 bases from J, leaving 12 bases between. This CDR3 is 14 amino acids long.

The chain uses TRBV30 and TRBJ2-5; TRBD2 agrees at 9 bases. The trim removed 5 bases at V and 4 bases at J, leaving 11 bases unmatched. The CDR3 extends over 15 amino acids. CDR1 GTSNPN and CDR2 SVGIG come from the germline V gene (reference sequence). CDR3 bases: TGTGCCTGGTGCTCTCAGGCGGGGGGGAGAGAGACCCAGTACTTC. It is translated as CAWCSQAGGRETQYF.

The chain uses TRBV6-1 and TRBJ1-1; 8 nucleotides align to TRBD1. V shed 6 bases, J shed 1 base, and the junction held 7 bases outside the gene matches. The germline V gene has CDR1 MNHNS and CDR2 SASEGT. The CDR3 is 15 residues long. The CDR3 coding sequence is TGTGCCAGCAGGGAACAGGACAGGGAGAACACTGAAGCTTTCTTT. Translation gives CASREQDRENTEAFF.

The CDR3 spells CASSRGQRNQPQHF. The DNA for the CDR3 is TGTGCCAGCAGTCGTGGACAGCGCAATCAGCCCCAGCATTTT. The rearrangement joins TRBV28 to TRBJ1-5, with D possibly being TRBD1 (6 bases). Trimming took 5 bases from V and 2 from J, leaving 10 bases between them. Looked up from germline, CDR1 is MDHEN and CDR2 is SYDVKM. The CDR3 consists of 14 residues.

This rearrangement joins TRBV5-1 to TRBJ2-7; tentative D call: TRBD2 (5 bases). The CDR3 extends over 15 amino acids. Trimming shortened V by 8 bases and J by 0 bases, and 18 bases separated the two germline ends. CDR1 and CDR2 (germline): SGHRS, YFSETQ. This chain's CDR3 is CASKKSAGNSYEQYF. In nucleotides, the CDR3 is TGCGCCAGTAAGAAATCCGCGGGTAACTCCTACGAGCAGTACTTC.

This clone appeared a single time. The V gene is TRBV7-9, the J gene TRBJ2-5; D uncertain. Germline CDR1 reads SEHNR; CDR2 reads FQNEAQ (reference sequence). Trimming took off 4 bases at V and 5 bases at J, with 14 bases between the two ends. There are 14 residues in the CDR3. The CDR3, as DNA: TGTGCCAGCAGCTCGGACCGGATCGGTGAGACCCAGTACTTC. Its translation is CASSSDRIGETQYF.

CDR3 in DNA: TGTGCCAGCATTCCCCCCCTTGGCGCGGCAGATACGCAGTATTTT. Encoded protein: CASIPPLGAADTQYF. The chain has TRBV2 and TRBJ2-3; D not resolved. Trimming shortened V by 7 bases and J by 4 bases, and 18 bases separated the two germline ends. This CDR3 comprises 15 residues. Germline V lookup: CDR1 SNHLY, CDR2 FYNNEI. Complete variable domain (other parts from reference TRBV2 and TRBJ2-3): EPEVTQTPSHQVTQMGQEVILRCVPISNHLYFYWYRQILGQKVEFLVSFYNNEISEKSEIFDDQFSVERPDGSNFTLKIRSTKLEDSAMYFCASIPPLGAADTQYFGPGTRLTVL.

The rearrangement uses TRBV18 and TRBJ2-7; D uncertain. Germline CDR1 KGHSH, CDR2 LQKENI. V was cut by 8 bases and J by 2 bases, with 13 bases left in between. This CDR3 spans 13 amino acids. In nucleotides, the CDR3 is TGTGCCAGCACCGACGGACCAACCTACGAGCAGTACTTC. As protein: CASTDGPTYEQYF.

This chain uses TRBV7-2 with TRBJ1-2; no clear D gene. The CDR3 consists of 17 residues. Trimming removed 2 bases at V and 4 bases at J, with 20 bases between. Germline values: CDR1 SGHTA, CDR2 FQGNSA. CDR3 bases: TGTGCCAGCAGCTTACGGTCTGGGAGGGAATGGGCCTATGGCTACACCTTC. Protein: CASSLRSGREWAYGYTF. Based on the CDR3 plus reference TRBV7-2 and TRBJ1-2, the full variable domain is GAGVSQSPSNKVTEKGKDVELRCDPISGHTALYWYRQSLGQGLEFLIYFQGNSAPDKSGLPSDRFSAERTGGSVSTLTIQRTQQEDSAVYLCASSLRSGREWAYGYTFGSGTRLTVV.